Listed here is a single T cell receptor beta chain. A multiplex PCR was run with 60 Vbeta primers and 13 Jbeta primers. Clones were sequenced by immunoSEQ multiplex PCR, and TCRdb holds only the in-frame ones, with some missing. The repertoire includes more than 95,000 clones, 15% of them detected once, and 0.8% to 0.95% sits in the top ten. This record belongs to a study of cytomegalovirus exposure and HLA in healthy donors. What was sequenced was PBMCs. This receptor was obtained from a female donor in good health and CMV-seronegative.

The CDR3 DNA is TGCGCCAGCAGCTTGGCCCCTAGCGGGAGATTAGATACGCAGTATTTT. Translation: CASSLAPSGRLDTQYF. This chain connects TRBV5-1 to TRBJ2-3, with TRBD2 matching 10 bases. This CDR3 spans 16 amino acids. J lost 5 bases, V lost 0 bases, and 6 bases had no gene match. CDR1 is SGHRS, CDR2 YFSETQ, per germline.